This T cell receptor beta chain was sequenced in a study of control samples from healthy donors and cancer patients. A few counts support this clone. Germline values: CDR1 SNHLY, CDR2 FYNNEI. V dropped 1 base and J dropped 2 bases, with 7 bases sitting between them. The CDR3 spans 14 residues. Using immunoSEQ multiplex PCR, the repertoire was profiled, and TCRdb retains in-frame clones only, with some absent. Among roughly 39,000 clones listed, roughly nine tenths were seen once. This chain links TRBV2 with TRBJ2-3, with a weak D call TRBD1 (5 bases). Sequencing was done on a sample of blood. The source of this sequence is a woman aged 45 to 65 in good health. The CDR3 nucleotides read TGTGCCAGCAGTGAAGGGGGCCTCACAGATACGCAGTATTTT. Translation gives CASSEGGLTDTQYF.